The clone carrying this T cell receptor beta chain was observed many times. Its antigen is undetermined. The data belong to a study of early T cells in non-severe SARS-CoV-2 infection. Study summary: Bulk RNA isolated from unsorted whole blood underwent sequencing; chains were not paired.

The TCR library protocol was used to attach unique molecular identifiers. These identifiers were attached to individual cDNA molecules. TCRdb redid the calling of the 5' RACE reads with MiXCR, one entry per CDR3 protein. The data contain around 62,000 distinct CDR3 sequences, less than 5.5% of them seen just once; the ten biggest clones take up approximately 5%. General study points: Private and CD4 specificities were missed by VDJdb matching, skewed to anti-spike CD8.

The germline V gene has CDR1 LNHDA and CDR2 SQIVND (reference sequence). CDR3 size: 13 residues. Trimming at V came to 5 bases and at J to 10 bases, leaving 3 bases not matched to a gene. This sequence originates from an adult who was a healthcare worker with PCR-confirmed SARS-CoV-2 infection or an uninfected control (not recorded which). The gene calls are TRBV19 and TRBJ2-1, with 12 bases identical to TRBD2. The material sequenced was whole blood. CDR3 nucleotide sequence: TGTGCCAGTAGTTCAGGACTAGCGGGAGAGCAGTTCTTC. Protein sequence: CASSSGLAGEQFF.